This T cell receptor (beta chain) was observed in a study of cytomegalovirus exposure and HLA in healthy donors. The CDR3 is 15 amino acids. Trimming removed 8 bases from V and 1 base from J; junction bases left unmatched: 3. The V gene's germline CDR1 is SGHTA and CDR2 FQGNSA. Study-wide results and caveats: Apparent HLA restriction characterized most CMV-associated TCR beta chains in a later analysis. TCR beta V segments were, for the most part, productive about 87% or about 30% of the time in an earlier analysis. Testing in vitro showed a few CMV-associated chains specific for CMV antigens.

Use of 60 Vbeta and 13 Jbeta primers characterized the PCR. Assay used: immunoSEQ multiplex PCR; TCRdb lists only in-frame clones, some missing. The sample yields 150,000 to 200,000 clones, around 80% seen once. Healthy bone marrow donors made up the donor group. Of note for this clone: Its specificity is unknown.

The sequence came from a man aged 18 to 29 in good health and CMV-seronegative. This chain uses TRBV7-2 with TRBJ2-2; 11 bases match TRBD2. Sequencing was carried out using PBMCs. For the CDR3, the DNA is TGTGCCAGCCTAGCGGGAGGATGGAACACCGGGGAGCTGTTTTTT. Translating gives CASLAGGWNTGELFF.